The T cell receptor (beta chain) under discussion was sequenced for a study of spatial heterogeneity in lung cancer. As to time point: sample taken at primary tumor resection. Whole RNA was taken from tumor, nontumor lung or frozen PBMC; it was then sequenced unsorted. Via MiXCR, TCRdb re-called the 5' RACE reads, giving one row per CDR3 protein. This sample yields under 80,000 distinct CDR3 sequences, of which roughly 6.6% are seen a single time; roughly 14% belongs to the top ten. Germline loops: CDR1 DFQATT, CDR2 SNEGSKA (reference sequence). This CDR3 spans 16 amino acids. Losses at the gene ends were 5 bases for V and 0 bases for J; bases not matched to a gene: 9. This clonotype was counted ten times or more.

The rearrangement uses TRBV20-1 and TRBJ2-7; TRBD2 aligns across 11 bases. This clonotype originated in a female donor with early-stage non-small cell lung cancer. Sequenced material: PBMCs, taken at surgery. As DNA, the CDR3 is TGCAGTGCTTGCCCCTCGACTAGCGGGAACTCCTACGAGCAGTACTTC. Encoded protein: CSACPSTSGNSYEQYF.